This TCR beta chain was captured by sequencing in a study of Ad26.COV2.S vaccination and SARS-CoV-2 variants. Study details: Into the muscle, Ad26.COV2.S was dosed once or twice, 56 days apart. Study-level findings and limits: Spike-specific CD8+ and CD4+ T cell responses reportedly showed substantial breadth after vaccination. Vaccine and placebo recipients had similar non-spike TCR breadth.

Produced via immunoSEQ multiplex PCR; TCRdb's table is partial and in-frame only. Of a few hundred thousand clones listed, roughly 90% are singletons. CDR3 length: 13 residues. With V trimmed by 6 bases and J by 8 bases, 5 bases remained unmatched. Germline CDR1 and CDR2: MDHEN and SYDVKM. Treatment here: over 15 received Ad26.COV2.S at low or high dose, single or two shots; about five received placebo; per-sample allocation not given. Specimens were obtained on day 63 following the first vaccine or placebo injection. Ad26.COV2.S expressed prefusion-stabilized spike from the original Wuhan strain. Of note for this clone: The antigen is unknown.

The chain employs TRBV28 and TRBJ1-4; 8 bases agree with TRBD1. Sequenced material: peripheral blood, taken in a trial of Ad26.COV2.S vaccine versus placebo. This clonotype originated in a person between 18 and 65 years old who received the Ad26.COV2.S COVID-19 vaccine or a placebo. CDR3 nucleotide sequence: TGTGCCAGCAGGGCGACAGGGGAAGAAAAACTGTTTTTT. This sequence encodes CASRATGEEKLFF.